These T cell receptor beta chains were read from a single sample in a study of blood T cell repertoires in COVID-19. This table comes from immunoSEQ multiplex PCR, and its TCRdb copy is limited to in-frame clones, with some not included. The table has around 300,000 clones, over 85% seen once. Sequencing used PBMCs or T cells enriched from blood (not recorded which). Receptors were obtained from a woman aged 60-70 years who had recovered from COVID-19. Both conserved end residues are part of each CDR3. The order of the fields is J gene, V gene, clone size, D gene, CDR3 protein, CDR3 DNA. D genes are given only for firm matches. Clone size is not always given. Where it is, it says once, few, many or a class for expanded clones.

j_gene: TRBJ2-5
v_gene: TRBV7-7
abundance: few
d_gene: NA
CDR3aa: CASSQGTQVAETQYF
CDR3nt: TGTGCTAGCAGCCAAGGGACTCAGGTTGCGGAGACCCAGTACTTC

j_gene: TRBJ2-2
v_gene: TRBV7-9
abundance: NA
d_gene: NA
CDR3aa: CASIISSGRTDF
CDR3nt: TGTGCCAGCATTATATCAAGCGGCCGTACTGATTTT

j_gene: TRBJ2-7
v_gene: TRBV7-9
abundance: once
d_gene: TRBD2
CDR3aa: CASSILAGEQYF
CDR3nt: TGTGCCAGCAGCATTCTAGCGGGGGAGCAGTACTTC

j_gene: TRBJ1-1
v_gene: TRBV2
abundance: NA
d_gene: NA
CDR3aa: CASSNTVNTEAFF
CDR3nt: TGTGCCAGCAGCAATACAGTTAACACTGAAGCTTTCTTT

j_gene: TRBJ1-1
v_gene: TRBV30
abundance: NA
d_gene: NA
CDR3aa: CAWSAQGGTEAFF
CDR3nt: TGTGCCTGGAGTGCGCAGGGAGGGACTGAAGCTTTCTTT

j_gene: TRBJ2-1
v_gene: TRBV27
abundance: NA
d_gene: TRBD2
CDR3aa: CASNLAGGYNEQFF
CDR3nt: TGTGCCAGCAATCTGGCGGGAGGGTACAATGAGCAGTTCTTC

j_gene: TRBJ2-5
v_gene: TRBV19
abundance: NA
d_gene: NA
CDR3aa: CASSQRATGGETQYF
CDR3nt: TGTGCCAGTAGCCAACGGGCGACTGGGGGGGAGACCCAGTACTTC

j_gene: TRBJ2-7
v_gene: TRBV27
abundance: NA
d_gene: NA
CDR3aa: CASSLGGSYEQYF
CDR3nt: TGTGCCAGCAGTTTGGGGGGCTCCTACGAGCAGTACTTC

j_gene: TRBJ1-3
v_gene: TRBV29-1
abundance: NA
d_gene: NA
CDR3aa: CSVEGPGDTIYF
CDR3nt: TGCAGCGTTGAAGGACCGGGGGACACCATATATTTT

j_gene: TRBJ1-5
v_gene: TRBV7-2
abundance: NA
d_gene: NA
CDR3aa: CASSLWGTQPQHF
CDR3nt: TGTGCCAGCAGCCTCTGGGGCACCCAGCCCCAGCATTTT

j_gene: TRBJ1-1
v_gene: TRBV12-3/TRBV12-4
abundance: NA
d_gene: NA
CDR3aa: CASSLGGNTEAFF
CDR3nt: TGTGCCAGCAGTTTAGGAGGGAACACTGAAGCTTTCTTT